The clone carrying this TCR beta chain was detected ten times or more. Antigen unknown. Trimming took off 6 bases at V and 7 bases at J, with 10 bases between the two ends. Germline CDR1 SQVTM, CDR2 ANQGSEA. The CDR3 has 11 amino acids. This sample is part of a study of T cells in Graves' hyperthyroidism and ophthalmopathy. About the study: Peripheral blood samples were taken at initial diagnosis, prior to any treatment.

General study results and limits: Clonotypes that were expanded in thyroid above 0.001 mostly appeared in blood too. Researchers report that a 13 V-J model separated ophthalmopathy from stable hyperthyroidism.

Amplification of TCR beta CDR3 regions used RNA as the template. The primer set for the first-round RT-PCR of the TCR CDR3 was HTBI. MiXCR was run by TCRdb on the multiplex PCR reads, yielding one entry per CDR3 protein. The sample has a few hundred thousand distinct CDR3 sequences, 15% to 18% seen once; the top ten hold roughly 7.4%. Out of approximately 10 ml of fresh peripheral blood came the PBMCs. The sample taken for sequencing was blood. This TCR derives from a woman aged 18-29 years with Graves' hyperthyroidism. This chain joins TRBV29-1 and TRBJ2-1, with unresolved D. The CDR3 nucleotides read TGCAGCGTCGTAACTGATAATGAGCAGTTCTTC. Translating gives CSVVTDNEQFF.